This T cell receptor (beta chain) was captured in a study of T cells in localized non-small cell lung cancer. Concerning this clone itself: Antigen: not known.

Repertoires were generated with immunoSEQ multiplex PCR, while TCRdb's copy carries only in-frame clones and drops some. Of about 3,400 clones in the sample, under 30% are singletons; the top ten hold less than 20%. General study results and limits: Of the tissues analyzed, uninvolved adjacent lung showed maximal T cell clonality, greater than tumor. Appearances in adjacent lung were noted for a median 57 of the top 100 tumor clones. Greater T cell density in blood accompanied longer overall survival. Owing to sequencing of a solitary tumor region, heterogeneity cannot be discounted.

The V and J ends lost 0 bases and 7 bases respectively, with 9 bases between them. Germline lookup yields CDR1 SGHDN and CDR2 FVKESK. The CDR3 runs 13 residues. The rearrangement joins TRBV14 to TRBJ2-5; D is unclear. The specimen comprised lung tumor tissue, sampled before any cancer treatment. This sequence was found in a female donor older than 55 with stage I lung adenocarcinoma. CDR3 bases: TGTGCCAGCAGCCAAGATTTCTCCGGGACCCAGTACTTC. Residues: CASSQDFSGTQYF.